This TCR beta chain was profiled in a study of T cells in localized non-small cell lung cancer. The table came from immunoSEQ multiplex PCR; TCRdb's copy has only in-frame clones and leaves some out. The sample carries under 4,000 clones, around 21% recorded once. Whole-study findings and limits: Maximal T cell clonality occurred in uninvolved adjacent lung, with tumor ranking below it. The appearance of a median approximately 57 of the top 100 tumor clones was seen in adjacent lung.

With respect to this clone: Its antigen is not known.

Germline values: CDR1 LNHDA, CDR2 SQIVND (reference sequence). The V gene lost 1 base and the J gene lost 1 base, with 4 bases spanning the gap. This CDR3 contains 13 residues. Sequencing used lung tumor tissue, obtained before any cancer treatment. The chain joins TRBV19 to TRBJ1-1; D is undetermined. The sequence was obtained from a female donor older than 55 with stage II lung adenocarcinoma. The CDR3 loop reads CASSIGENTEAFF. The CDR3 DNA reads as TGTGCCAGTAGTATAGGGGAGAACACTGAAGCTTTCTTT.